Listed below are T cell receptor beta chains from one sample, sequenced in a study of blood T cell repertoires in COVID-19. Sequencing was performed with immunoSEQ multiplex PCR; in TCRdb, only in-frame clones are kept and a portion is missing. The sample lists 250,000 to 350,000 clones; roughly 84% were seen once. Sequencing was done on a sample of peripheral blood. The receptor source for this set is a human donor with COVID-19, enrolled during active disease. The donor label of this sample is uncertain. The CDR3 runs from the conserved cysteine through the conserved F or W. D genes are given only for firm matches. The size field is filled for only some rows; it gives once, few, many or a size class.

>-|few|TRBJ1-2|TRBV7-8
TGTGCCAGCAGCCACGCAGGGGCACGGTCCTATGGCTACACCTTC
CASSHAGARSYGYTF
>-|-|TRBJ1-6|TRBV23-1
TGCGCCAGCAGTCAATCGGGGCAACCGAATAATTCACCCCTCCACTTT
CASSQSGQPNNSPLHF
>-|once|TRBJ2-2|TRBV28
TGTGCCAGCAGCCTGAACACCGGGGAGCTGTTTTTT
CASSLNTGELFF
>-|-|TRBJ1-5|TRBV6-5
TGTGCCAGCAGTCTAGAACGGAGCAATCAGCCCCAGCATTTT
CASSLERSNQPQHF
>TRBD2|-|TRBJ2-2|TRBV6-5
TGTGCCAGCCGGGGGGAGGCGAACACCGGGGAGCTGTTTTTT
CASRGEANTGELFF
>-|-|TRBJ1-4|TRBV5-1
TGCGCCAGCAGCCCCCTCGACAGTAATAATGAAAAACTGTTTTTT
CASSPLDSNNEKLFF
>-|-|TRBJ2-5|TRBV7-9
TGTGCCAGCAGCTTAGTGGCGCGCGGTGGGCAAGAGACCCAGTACTTC
CASSLVARGGQETQYF
>-|-|TRBJ1-3|TRBV2
TGTGCCAGCAGCCGTAGTGGAAACACCATATATTTT
CASSRSGNTIYF
>-|few|TRBJ2-3|TRBV7-9
TGTGCCAGCAGCTTAAGCGGCGAGGCAGATACGCAGTATTTT
CASSLSGEADTQYF
>TRBD1|-|TRBJ2-4|TRBV5-4
TGTGCCAGCAGCCAGGGCCGGGACAGAGCCAAAAACATTCAGTACTTC
CASSQGRDRAKNIQYF
>TRBD2|-|TRBJ2-1|TRBV27
TGTGCCAGCAGTCGCTTCTCTAGCGGGGTCCACAATGAGCAGTTCTTC
CASSRFSSGVHNEQFF
>TRBD2|-|TRBJ2-7|TRBV5-1
TGCGCCAGCAGCTCGGGACTAGCGGGAGGGTCCTACGAGCAGTACTTC
CASSSGLAGGSYEQYF
>TRBD1|many|TRBJ1-1|TRBV29-1
TGCAGCGCAACACAGGGGGCAGGTGAAGCTTTCTTT
CSATQGAGEAFF
>TRBD1|-|TRBJ1-1|TRBV7-6
TGTGCCAGCAGCTTAGTCGGGACAGGGGTAAGGTACACTGAAGCTTTCTTT
CASSLVGTGVRYTEAFF
>-|-|TRBJ1-2|TRBV19
TGTGCCAGTACCATCCGGACAGATAACTATGGCTACACCTTC
CASTIRTDNYGYTF
>TRBD2|-|TRBJ2-1|TRBV11-2
TGTGCCAGCAGCCTACTAGCGGGGGACAATGAGCAGTTCTTC
CASSLLAGDNEQFF
>TRBD1|-|TRBJ2-1|TRBV6-2/TRBV6-3
TGTGCCAGCAGTTACCCCCGGGACAGGGGCGTAGGGGGGACTTACAATGAGCAGTTCTTC
CASSYPRDRGVGGTYNEQFF
>-|-|TRBJ1-1|TRBV3-1/TRBV3-2
TGTGCCAGCAGCTCTAGGCCCGGCGGTGCAGGGGTAAATACTGAAGCTTTCTTT
CASSSRPGGAGVNTEAFF
>-|-|TRBJ2-7|TRBV30
TGTGCCTGGACATTCGGGGGGCCGGCCTACGAGCAGTACTTC
CAWTFGGPAYEQYF
>-|-|TRBJ2-1|TRBV9
TGTGCCAGCGGTCGGACTCGGGGGAGCTCCTACAATGAGCAGTTCTTC
CASGRTRGSSYNEQFF
>-|-|TRBJ2-7|TRBV7-2
TGTGCCAGCAGCTCTAGGAACCCCTACGAGCAGTACTTC
CASSSRNPYEQYF
>TRBD2|-|TRBJ2-3|TRBV11-3
TGTGCCAGCAGCCTCGGACTAGCGGGACCCAGCACAGATACGCAGTATTTT
CASSLGLAGPSTDTQYF
>TRBD2|-|TRBJ2-1|TRBV6-5
TGTGCCAGCAGTTACGGGGCGGGAGTACGGAATGAGCAGTTCTTC
CASSYGAGVRNEQFF
>TRBD2|-|TRBJ2-1|TRBV18
TGTGCCAGCTCATCCCTTAGAGCGGGAGATTTGGGGAATGAGCAGTTCTTC
CASSSLRAGDLGNEQFF
>-|-|TRBJ1-5|TRBV30
TGTGCTAGCGGGGCAGGATCTTATCAGCCCCAGCATTTT
CASGAGSYQPQHF
>-|-|TRBJ2-5|TRBV29-1
TGCAGCGTGGGGGCTAAGGGCCAAGAGACCCAGTACTTC
CSVGAKGQETQYF
>-|-|TRBJ2-7|TRBV5-1
TGCGCCAGCAGCTTGGCCCCTCCTTCCTACGAGCAGTACTTC
CASSLAPPSYEQYF
>TRBD1|-|TRBJ1-4|TRBV7-9
TGTGCCAGCAGCTTGGGACAGGGCGAAGAAAAACTGTTTTTT
CASSLGQGEEKLFF
>TRBD2|-|TRBJ2-1|TRBV5-1
TGCGCCAGCAGCTTGGGAAGCGGGGGCTTCTACAATGAGCAGTTCTTC
CASSLGSGGFYNEQFF
>TRBD2|-|TRBJ2-2|TRBV9
TGTGCCAGCAGCGTGGGAGCGGGACCAAACAGCGGGGAGCTGTTTTTT
CASSVGAGPNSGELFF
>-|-|TRBJ2-5|TRBV3-1/TRBV3-2
TGTGCCAGCAGCCCCACCCGGGCTAGCCGACGCCAAGAGACCCAGTACTTC
CASSPTRASRRQETQYF
>-|-|TRBJ2-5|TRBV9
TGTGCCAGCAGCGTCGGTAGGACAGTAGATGCCCAGACCCAGTACTTC
CASSVGRTVDAQTQYF
>TRBD2|-|TRBJ2-1|TRBV30
TGTGCCTGGAGTGCCGGGACTAGCGGTTACAATGAGCAGTTCTTC
CAWSAGTSGYNEQFF
>TRBD2|-|TRBJ2-1|TRBV5-1
TGCGCCAGCAGCTTGGAACTAGCGGGAGGTTCCTACAATGAGCAGTTCTTC
CASSLELAGGSYNEQFF
>TRBD1|-|TRBJ1-5|TRBV27
TGTGCCAGCAGCCCTCTCCCGGGACAGAGGGATCAGCCCCAGCATTTT
CASSPLPGQRDQPQHF
>TRBD2|-|TRBJ2-5|TRBV10-3
TGTGCCATCAGTGGAGGGACTAGCGGGAGTGGAGAGACCCAGTACTTC
CAISGGTSGSGETQYF
>-|-|TRBJ2-3|TRBV5-1
TGCGCCAGCAGCTTACTAAGGGGGACAGATACGCAGTATTTT
CASSLLRGTDTQYF
>TRBD1|few|TRBJ2-7|TRBV6-2/TRBV6-3
TGTGCCAGCAGTTACGGTCATACAGGGGACGTCAACGAGCAGTACTTC
CASSYGHTGDVNEQYF
>TRBD1|-|TRBJ2-5|TRBV28
TGTGCCAGCAGTTTAGGGGACAGGGGGCTTGGAGAGACCCAGTACTTC
CASSLGDRGLGETQYF
>-|-|TRBJ2-1|TRBV27
TGTGCCAGCAGTTTATCCAGGGGCGACAATGAGCAGTTCTTC
CASSLSRGDNEQFF
>-|-|TRBJ2-5|TRBV5-1
TGCGCCAGCAGCTTGGTTCGGGAGACCCAGTACTTC
CASSLVRETQYF
>-|-|TRBJ2-1|TRBV5-6
TGTGCCAGCAGCTTGGTCCGGGACTTTTCCTACAATGAGCAGTTCTTC
CASSLVRDFSYNEQFF
>TRBD2|few|TRBJ2-2|TRBV3-1/TRBV3-2
TGTGCCAGCAGCCAATGGGGGAGCGGGGCGAACACCGGGGAGCTGTTTTTT
CASSQWGSGANTGELFF
>TRBD2|-|TRBJ2-1|TRBV6-1
TGTGCCAGCAGTGATCAACTGGGACTAGCGGCCGAGCAGTTCTTC
CASSDQLGLAAEQFF
>TRBD1|-|TRBJ1-5|TRBV19
TGTGCCAGTACCAGCAGACAGGGTAATCAGCCCCAGCATTTT
CASTSRQGNQPQHF
>TRBD1|-|TRBJ1-2|TRBV28
TGTGCCAGCAGCACATCCGGGACAGCGATTTTCCAAGGCTACACCTTC
CASSTSGTAIFQGYTF